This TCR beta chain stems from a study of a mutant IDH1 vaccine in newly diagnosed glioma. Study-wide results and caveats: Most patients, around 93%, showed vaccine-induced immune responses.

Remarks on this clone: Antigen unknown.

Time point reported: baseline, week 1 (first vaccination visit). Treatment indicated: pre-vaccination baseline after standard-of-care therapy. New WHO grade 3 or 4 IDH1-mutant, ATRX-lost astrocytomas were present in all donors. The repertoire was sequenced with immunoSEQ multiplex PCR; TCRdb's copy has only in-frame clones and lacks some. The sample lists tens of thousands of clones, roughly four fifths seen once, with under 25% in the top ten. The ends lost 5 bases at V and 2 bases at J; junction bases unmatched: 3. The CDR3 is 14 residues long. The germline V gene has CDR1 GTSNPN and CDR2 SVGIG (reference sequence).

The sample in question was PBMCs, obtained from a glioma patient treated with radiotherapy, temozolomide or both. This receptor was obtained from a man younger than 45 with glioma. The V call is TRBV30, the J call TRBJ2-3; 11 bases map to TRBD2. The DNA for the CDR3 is TGTGCCTGGGGACTAGCGGGTTCCACAGATACGCAGTATTTT. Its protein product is CAWGLAGSTDTQYF. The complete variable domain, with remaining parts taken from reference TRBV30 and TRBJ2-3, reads SQTIHQWPATLVQPVGSPLSLECTVEGTSNPNLYWYRQAAGRGLQLLFYSVGIGQISSEVPQNLSASRPQDRQFILSSKKLLLSDSGFYLCAWGLAGSTDTQYFGPGTRLTVL.